The TCR beta chain described here comes from a study of blood T cell repertoires in COVID-19 (TCRdb year 2020). In the study overall: Samples covering the acute and convalescent phases of COVID-19 were provided by collaborators in the United States, Italy and Spain. The prospective study material was composed of cDNA or gDNA derived from T cells, B-cell-depleted T cells, or PBMCs. Subjects who had been exposed to COVID-19, were actively infected with it, or had recovered from it provided the deeply sampled blood TCRbeta repertoires that made up the dataset. The repertoires were released in a freely available public database intended as a resource for research on the immune response to SARS-CoV-2. Samples were obtained from the ongoing ImmuneRACE study (first 160 participants) and from 1,254 subjects provided by 6 global collaborators. Nearly every sample came with metadata listing a de-identified subject ID, COVID-19 status, age in years and sex. Where available, HLA class I and class II types were taken from metadata supplied by the sample provider and were not determined by assay-based typing. The paper's findings and limits, for the study overall: The amount of clinical and demographic metadata varied by source and participant and was provided uncurated.

The collaborating institutions used their own protocols to collect whole blood in K2EDTA tubes. For TCRbeta analysis, collaborators shipped samples as frozen whole blood, isolated PBMCs, or DNA extracted from either of those sample types. Points on this clone: The clone's antigen remains unknown. Per-base qualities were not stored, and no clone one base away is much larger.

TCRbeta CDR3 regions were amplified from genomic DNA using the immunoSEQ Assay, a bias-controlled multiplex PCR. From the authors' description of their analysis: Within the assay, amplification of reference gene primers was used to estimate how many nucleated cells each sample contained. Sequence reads were collapsed and filtered to measure the absolute abundance of every unique TCRbeta CDR3 rearrangement. For each sample, productive Simpson clonality was calculated as the square root of Simpson's diversity index across productive rearrangements. TCRdb limited this immuneACCESS table to in-frame rearrangements with V and J called. A share of clones is missing; checked studies link under half to unresolved V genes, and the rest is unexplained. V, J and clone size were drawn from that table, and D and trimming were deduced from the DNA. For this sample there are under 250,000 clones; approximately 78% appear just once. The leading ten clones occupy 12% of the sample.

This TCR was recovered from a woman aged 40 to 50 with acute or convalescent COVID-19. Material for sequencing was peripheral blood.

The CDR3 region: CASGPRGYNEQFF. The bases read TGTGCCAGTGGCCCGCGGGGCTACAATGAGCAGTTCTTC. The sequence is built from TRBV12-3 or TRBV12-4 and TRBJ2-1; the best D guess is TRBD2, with 6 bases matching. The V and J ends are trimmed by 9 bases and 3 bases, leaving 12 bases between them. The CDR3 goes from the cysteine to the phenylalanine over 13 residues. The CDR3 DNA has 39 bases and is translated from base 1.